This T cell receptor beta chain was sequenced in a study of blood T cell repertoires in COVID-19. V was clipped by 3 bases and J by 1 base; unmatched bases: 12. This CDR3 is 19 amino acids long. The V gene's germline CDR1 is SGHVS and CDR2 FNYEAQ. In the study's own analysis: Estimates of nucleated cell counts were drawn from the amplification of reference gene primers. TCRdb's copy holds only in-frame clones and misses some; the assay was immunoSEQ multiplex PCR. The DNA was the basis for D and trimming; V, J and clone size are from that table. The sample shows about 250,000 clones, roughly 82% of them seen only once.

The gene calls are TRBV7-6 and TRBJ2-3; 11 bases are a match to TRBD2. The receptor's source is an elderly woman with COVID-19, enrolled during active disease. Specimen: peripheral blood. CDR3 amino acids: CASSFPSSGGTGGTDTQYF. DNA for the CDR3: TGTGCCAGCAGCTTCCCCTCTAGCGGGGGGACTGGAGGCACAGATACGCAGTATTTT.